Listed here are 22 T cell receptor beta chains from one sample, sequenced in a study of OX40 agonist ivuxolimab in advanced cancers. The protocol was immunoSEQ multiplex PCR, while the TCRdb copy is restricted to in-frame clones and leaves out a portion. The data show 90,000 to 100,000 clones, 90% to 97% seen once. The specimen comprised CD4+ or CD8+ T cells sorted from blood, sampled in a trial of the OX40 agonist ivuxolimab. These receptors were obtained from an adult with an advanced solid tumor such as melanoma, head and neck, liver or kidney cancer.

The chain joins TRBV6-5 to TRBJ2-7, with TRBD2 matching 12 bases. The length of the CDR3 is 16 residues. V lost 2 bases, J lost 6 bases, and 8 bases stayed unmatched. The germline V gene has CDR1 MNHEY and CDR2 SVGAGI. In DNA form, the CDR3 reads TGTGCCAGCAGTTACCAGCTAGCGGGGGGGCTGGGCGAGCAGTACTTC. Translating gives CASSYQLAGGLGEQYF.

This chain connects TRBV28 to TRBJ1-1; D is ambiguous. Germline CDR1 MDHEN, CDR2 SYDVKM. The CDR3 is 12 residues long. Trimming left V 7 bases short and J 4 bases short, with 10 bases between. The CDR3 DNA is TGTGCCAGCATAAGGACGAGCACTGAAGCTTTCTTT. This gives the protein CASIRTSTEAFF. Complete variable domain (other parts from reference TRBV28 and TRBJ1-1): DVKVTQSSRYLVKRTGEKVFLECVQDMDHENMFWYRQDPGLGLRLIYFSYDVKMKEKGDIPEGYSVSREKKERFSLILESASTNQTSMYLCASIRTSTEAFFGQGTRLTVV.

The chain combines TRBV4-3 with TRBJ1-2; 8 bases are a match to TRBD1. This CDR3 spans 15 amino acids. The germline V gene encodes CDR1 LGHNA and CDR2 YSLEER. V dropped 4 bases and J dropped 8; count of bases not matched to a gene: 12. CDR3 sequence (DNA): TGCGCCAGCAGCCGTACCGGGACAGGAAGGGAAGGCTACACCTTC. Amino acids: CASSRTGTGREGYTF.

The chain employs TRBV4-1 and TRBJ1-1, with TRBD1 identical over 7 bases. Germline V gene data show CDR1 as MGHRA and CDR2 as YSYEKL. V dropped 0 bases and J dropped 1; count of bases not matched to a gene: 8. The length of the CDR3 is 17 residues. The CDR3 loop is CASSQEGRGGKNTEAFF. The DNA for the CDR3 is TGCGCCAGCAGCCAAGAGGGCAGGGGGGGGAAGAACACTGAAGCTTTCTTT.

This sequence joins TRBV29-1 and TRBJ2-7; TRBD1 matches at 9 bases. CDR1 and CDR2 (germline): SQVTM, ANQGSEA. The V and J ends lost 7 bases and 0 bases, in that order; junction bases with no gene match: 7. The CDR3 loop spans 14 amino acids. For the CDR3, the DNA is TGCAGCGGAGCCGGGACAGGGAGCTCCTACGAGCAGTACTTC. As protein: CSGAGTGSSYEQYF.

The chain joins TRBV28 to TRBJ1-2, with D perhaps TRBD1 (5 bases). The CDR3 totals 15 residues. Deletions cut 6 bases from V and 3 bases from J, with 17 bases between. The germline gives CDR1 MDHEN, CDR2 SYDVKM. CDR3 amino acids: CASRSVGAGYYGYTF. The CDR3, as DNA: TGTGCCAGCAGGTCCGTCGGGGCCGGATACTATGGCTACACCTTC.

This rearrangement joins TRBV6-1 to TRBJ1-5; no firm D call. The CDR3 length is 8 residues. From germline, CDR1 is MNHNS and CDR2 SASEGT. DNA of the CDR3: TGTTCGGATCAGCCCCAGCATTTT. Translated: CSDQPQHF.

This sequence joins TRBV28 and TRBJ2-7; TRBD1 matches 7 bases. After removal of 4 bases from V and 3 bases from J, the junction contained 15 bases not matched to a gene. This CDR3 comprises 17 residues. Germline assignment: CDR1 MDHEN and CDR2 SYDVKM. This chain's CDR3 is CASSYGTESPTRYEQYF. CDR3 DNA sequence: TGTGCCAGCAGTTACGGGACAGAATCGCCGACTCGCTACGAGCAGTACTTC.

V usage is TRBV7-9 and J usage is TRBJ2-1, with 8 positions matching TRBD1. J gave up 2 bases and V 4 bases, and 16 bases lay outside the gene matches. Looked up from germline, CDR1 is SEHNR and CDR2 is FQNEAQ (reference sequence). The CDR3 runs 19 residues. CDR3 in DNA: TGTGCCAGCAGCTCCCCGGGACAGGTCAATTCATTCGCCTACAATGAGCAGTTCTTC. Translation: CASSSPGQVNSFAYNEQFF. The full variable domain, rest sourced from reference TRBV7-9 and TRBJ2-1, is DTGVSQNPRHKITKRGQNVTFRCDPISEHNRLYWYRQTLGQGPEFLTYFQNEAQLEKSRLLSDRFSAERPKGSFSTLEIQRTEQGDSAMYLCASSSPGQVNSFAYNEQFFGPGTRLTVL.

The rearrangement uses TRBV5-5 and TRBJ1-5, with D uncertain. CDR3 length: 12 residues. V was clipped by 3 bases and J by 5 bases, with 6 bases between them. Germline CDR1 reads SGHKS; CDR2 reads YYEKEE (reference sequence). The CDR3 is CASSSPDQPQHF. The CDR3 DNA is TGTGCCAGCAGCTCCCCCGATCAGCCCCAGCATTTT.

The gene calls are TRBV27 and TRBJ1-5, with no clear D. Germline-derived CDR1 and CDR2 are MNHEY and SMNVEV (reference sequence). The CDR3 runs 13 residues. V lost 5 bases, J lost 4 bases, and 9 bases lay in between. This CDR3 reads CASSPWSNQPQHF. The CDR3 coding sequence is TGTGCCAGCAGTCCCTGGTCGAATCAGCCCCAGCATTTT.

In its sample, this clone was seen once. J is TRBJ2-7 and V is TRBV27; D remains unclear. Germline loops: CDR1 MNHEY, CDR2 SMNVEV (reference sequence). This CDR3 comprises 14 residues. Trimming stripped 2 bases from V and 3 bases from J, with 11 bases between. CDR3 bases: TGTGCCAGCAGTTTAGGAGCTCAGAACTACGAGCAGTACTTC. Its protein is CASSLGAQNYEQYF.

In nucleotides, the CDR3 is TGTGCCAGCAGTTCGGGACTAGCGGGAGTTACAGATACGCAGTATTTT. This gives the protein CASSSGLAGVTDTQYF. This chain uses TRBV2 with TRBJ2-3; 14 nucleotides align to TRBD2. CDR1 is SNHLY and CDR2 is FYNNEI in the germline V gene. The CDR3 has 16 residues. V trimming: 5 bases; J trimming: 3 bases; junction bases outside the gene matches: 4. Drawing the rest from reference TRBV2 and TRBJ2-3, the complete variable domain is EPEVTQTPSHQVTQMGQEVILRCVPISNHLYFYWYRQILGQKVEFLVSFYNNEISEKSEIFDDQFSVERPDGSNFTLKIRSTKLEDSAMYFCASSSGLAGVTDTQYFGPGTRLTVL.

J is TRBJ1-1 and V is TRBV28; D is uncertain. Germline assignment: CDR1 MDHEN and CDR2 SYDVKM. Trimming cost V 6 bases and J 3 bases, with 14 bases left between them. The CDR3 sequence is 14 residues long. The CDR3: CASSDIERYTEAFF. The CDR3 nucleotides are TGTGCCAGCAGCGACATCGAACGGTACACTGAAGCTTTCTTT.

This rearrangement joins TRBV6-5 to TRBJ1-5; perhaps TRBD1 as D (6 bases). Per the germline V gene, CDR1 is MNHEY and CDR2 is SVGAGI. Trimming stripped 2 bases from V and 4 bases from J, with 9 bases between. The CDR3 is 14 amino acids. The CDR3 protein is CASSYRQENQPQHF. The CDR3 DNA reads TGTGCCAGCAGTTACCGACAGGAAAATCAGCCCCAGCATTTT.

The chain has TRBV6-6 and TRBJ2-7; a weak D match, TRBD2 (6 bases). The germline CDR1 and CDR2 sequences are MNHNY and SVGAGI (reference sequence). Between the trimmed V and J ends, which lost 11 bases and 9 bases, there was a span of 23 bases. This CDR3 has 13 residues. The CDR3 reads CASSFTSGERQYF. The CDR3 DNA sequence: TGTGCCTCAAGCTTTACGTCGGGGGAACGGCAGTACTTC.

The V gene is TRBV5-6, the J gene TRBJ2-1; D not certain. This CDR3 has 14 residues. The V gene lost 4 bases and the J gene lost 4 bases, with 12 bases spanning the gap. Germline V gives CDR1 SGHDT, CDR2 YYEEEE. The CDR3 reads CASSLPTGYNEQFF. The DNA for the CDR3 is TGTGCCAGCAGCCTCCCAACTGGATACAATGAGCAGTTCTTC.

This clone was seen only a few times. This sequence joins TRBV7-3 and TRBJ1-5, with a possible D match to TRBD1 (5 bases). Germline values: CDR1 SGHTA, CDR2 FQGTGA. This CDR3 has 14 residues. V was cut by 2 bases and J by 5 bases, with 10 bases left in between. The CDR3 reads CASSLAGGDQPQHF. CDR3 nucleotides: TGTGCCAGCAGCTTAGCGGGGGGTGATCAGCCCCAGCATTTT. The entire variable domain, with the rest obtained from reference TRBV7-3 and TRBJ1-5, is as follows: GAGVSQTPSNKVTEKGKYVELRCDPISGHTALYWYRQSLGQGPEFLIYFQGTGAADDSGLPNDRFFAVRPEGSVSTLKIQRTERGDSAVYLCASSLAGGDQPQHFGDGTRLSIL.

The chain carries TRBV11-2 and TRBJ1-2; TRBD1 is a possible D gene (5 bases). This CDR3 region has 17 residues. V was pared by 2 bases and J by 0 bases, with 16 bases between. The V gene's germline CDR1 is SGHAT and CDR2 FQNNGV. DNA of the CDR3: TGTGCCAGCAGCTTAAAGCTCCTACAGGCCCCTAACTATGGCTACACCTTC. Residues: CASSLKLLQAPNYGYTF.

The chain recombines TRBV19 with TRBJ1-2; no clear D gene. V was pared by 7 bases and J by 6 bases, with 9 bases between. The CDR3 extends over 11 amino acids. Germline V lookup: CDR1 LNHDA, CDR2 SQIVND (reference sequence). CDR3 sequence reads: CASTQFNGYTF. Written as DNA, the CDR3 is TGTGCCAGTACCCAATTCAATGGCTACACCTTC.

The gene calls are TRBV7-8 and TRBJ1-1; possible D gene TRBD1, 6 bases. This CDR3 has 14 amino acids. Looked up from germline, CDR1 is SGHVS and CDR2 is FQNEAQ. V was trimmed by 0 bases and J by 4 bases, leaving 9 bases between them. The CDR3 here is CASSLAVRGTEAFF. The DNA for the CDR3 is TGTGCCAGCAGCTTAGCTGTCAGGGGCACTGAAGCTTTCTTT.

This chain connects TRBV5-1 to TRBJ2-1, with TRBD2 identical over 8 bases. The CDR3 has 17 amino acids. Germline CDR1 SGHRS, CDR2 YFSETQ. The junction had 9 bases not matched to a gene; V was cut back by 4 bases and J by 0 bases. CDR3 coding DNA: TGCGCCAGCAGCCCGACTAGCGACCCGAGCTCCTACAATGAGCAGTTCTTC. Protein: CASSPTSDPSSYNEQFF.